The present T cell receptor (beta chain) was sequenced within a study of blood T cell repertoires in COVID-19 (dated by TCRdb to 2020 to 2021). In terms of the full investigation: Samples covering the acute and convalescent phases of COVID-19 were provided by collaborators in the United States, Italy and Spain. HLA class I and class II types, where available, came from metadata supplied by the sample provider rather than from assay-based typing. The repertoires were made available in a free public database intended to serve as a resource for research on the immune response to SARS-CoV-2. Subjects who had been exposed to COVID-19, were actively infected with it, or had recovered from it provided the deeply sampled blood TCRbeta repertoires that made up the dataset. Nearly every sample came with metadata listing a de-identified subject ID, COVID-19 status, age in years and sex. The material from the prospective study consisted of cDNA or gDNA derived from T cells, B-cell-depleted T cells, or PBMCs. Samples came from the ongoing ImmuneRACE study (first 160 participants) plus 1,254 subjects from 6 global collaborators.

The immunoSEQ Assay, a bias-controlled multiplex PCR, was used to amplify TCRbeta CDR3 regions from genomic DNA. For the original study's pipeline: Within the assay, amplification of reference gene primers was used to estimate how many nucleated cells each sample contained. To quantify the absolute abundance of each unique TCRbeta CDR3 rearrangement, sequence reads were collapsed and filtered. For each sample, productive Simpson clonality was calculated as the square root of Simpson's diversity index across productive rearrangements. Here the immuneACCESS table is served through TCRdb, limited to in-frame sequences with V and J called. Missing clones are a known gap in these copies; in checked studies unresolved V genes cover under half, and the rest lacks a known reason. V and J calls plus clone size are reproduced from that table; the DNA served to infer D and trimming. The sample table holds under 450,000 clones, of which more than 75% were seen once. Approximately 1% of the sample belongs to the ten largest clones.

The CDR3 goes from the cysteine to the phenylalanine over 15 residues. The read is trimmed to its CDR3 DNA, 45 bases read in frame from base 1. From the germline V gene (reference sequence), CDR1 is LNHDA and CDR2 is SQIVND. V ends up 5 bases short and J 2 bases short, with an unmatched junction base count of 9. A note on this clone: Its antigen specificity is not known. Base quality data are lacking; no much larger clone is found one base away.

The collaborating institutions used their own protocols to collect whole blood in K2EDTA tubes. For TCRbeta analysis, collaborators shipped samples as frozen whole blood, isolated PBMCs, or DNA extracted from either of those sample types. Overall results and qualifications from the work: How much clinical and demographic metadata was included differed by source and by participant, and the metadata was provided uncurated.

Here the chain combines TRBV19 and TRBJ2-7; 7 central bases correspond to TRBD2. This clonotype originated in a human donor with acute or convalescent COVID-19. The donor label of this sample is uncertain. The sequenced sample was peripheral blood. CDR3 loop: CASSPGRGGTYEQYF. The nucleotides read TGTGCCAGTAGTCCTGGGAGGGGAGGAACCTACGAGCAGTACTTC.